This entry lists 2 T cell receptor beta chains sequenced from one sample in a study of cytomegalovirus exposure and HLA in healthy donors. Sequencing was performed with immunoSEQ multiplex PCR; in TCRdb, only in-frame clones are kept and a portion is missing. This table has about 150,000 clones, about nine tenths appearing once. Sample: PBMCs. These receptors originate from a man younger than 35 in good health and CMV-seropositive.

This chain links TRBV6-1 with TRBJ2-7; TRBD1 matches 7 bases. CDR1 and CDR2 from the germline V gene are MNHNS and SASEGT. This CDR3 region has 14 residues. With V trimmed by 10 bases and J by 0 bases, 9 bases remained unmatched. The CDR3 nucleotides are TGTGCCACCTCCCGGACAGGTAGCTCCTACGAGCAGTACTTC. Its translation is CATSRTGSSYEQYF.

V usage is TRBV5-4 and J usage is TRBJ1-1; 9 bases line up with TRBD1. Trimming cost V 5 bases and J 5 bases; bases outside gene matches: 7. The germline V gene encodes CDR1 SGHNT and CDR2 YYREEE (reference sequence). The CDR3 contains 14 residues. The CDR3, as DNA: TGTGCCAGCAGGAGGGACAGGGCGGGGACTGAAGCTTTCTTT. Amino acid sequence: CASRRDRAGTEAFF.